Below, 4 T cell receptor beta chains from the same sample are listed, as sequenced in a study of PD-1 blockade in classical Hodgkin lymphoma (dated by TCRdb to the early 2020s). Reading the label with the study, this specimen's time point is: cycle 1 day 1 (C1D1), immediately before nivolumab initiation. All trial patients had relapsed after autologous stem cell transplantation, with cohorts A, B and C differing in prior brentuximab vedotin exposure. Using a Miltenyi CD4+ T cell isolation kit, CD4+ T cells were purified from thawed PBMCs through magnetic negative selection. Libraries were built with the immunoSEQ multiplex PCR assay. In TCRdb, the immuneACCESS table is reduced to in-frame sequences with V and J assigned. These tables do not hold every clone; where another copy was compared, an unresolved V gene accounts for under half, and the others remain unexplained. The sample contains approximately 30,000 clones, more than 60% of them found a single time. The ten top clones hold about 2.4% of the sample.

The sample in question was CD4+ T cells from blood, obtained at baseline. These receptors all come from a human donor with classical Hodgkin lymphoma.

This clone was seen more than once but under ten times. The rearrangement links TRBV28 to TRBJ1-6, with TRBD1 as a possible D gene (5 bases). The CDR3 is 16 amino acids. V lost 3 bases and J 6 bases, leaving 15 bases between the germline ends. Germline loops: CDR1 MDHEN, CDR2 SYDVKM. CDR3 loop: CASSFLGDRPNSPLHF. For the CDR3, the DNA is TGTGCCAGCAGTTTTTTAGGAGACAGACCTAATTCACCCCTCCACTTT.

The V call is TRBV18, the J call TRBJ2-4; no definite D call. CDR1 is KGHSH and CDR2 is LQKENI in the germline V gene. CDR3 length: 13 residues. The V end lost 2 bases, the J end lost 1 base, and 3 bases lay between the germline ends. The CDR3 bases are TGTGCCAGCTCACCAGGGGCCAAAAACATTCAGTACTTC. Its translation is CASSPGAKNIQYF. Full variable domain (outside the CDR3, taken from reference TRBV18 and TRBJ2-4): NAGVMQNPRHLVRRRGQEARLRCSPMKGHSHVYWYRQLPEEGLKFMVYLQKENIIDESGMPKERFSAEFPKEGPSILRIQQVVRGDSAAYFCASSPGAKNIQYFGAGTRLSVL.

The J gene is TRBJ1-6, the V gene TRBV9, with D perhaps TRBD1 (6 bases). CDR1 SGDLS and CDR2 YYNGEE come from the germline V gene. There are 15 residues in the CDR3. Trimming left V 3 bases short and J 7 bases short, with 14 bases between. The CDR3 DNA sequence: TGTGCCAGCAGCGAGCAGGGGCCCAGCAATTCACCCCTCCACTTT. Protein: CASSEQGPSNSPLHF.

The rearrangement joins TRBV10-3 to TRBJ2-5, with D maybe TRBD1 (5 bases). The CDR3 covers 15 residues. Trimming pared 4 bases from V and 9 bases from J, leaving 21 bases between. CDR1 is ENHRY and CDR2 is SYGVKD in the germline V gene. CDR3 sequence: CAISVGLGNKRPQYF. The CDR3 DNA follows: TGTGCCATCAGTGTGGGGCTAGGGAACAAGAGACCCCAGTACTTC.